The entry below gives a single TCR beta chain sequence along with its context. Its target is unknown. The source of the sample is a study of radiotherapy plus CTLA-4 blockade in lung cancer. Study in general: Objective responses were documented in about 20% of patients, with disease control in around 31%.

Study results and limitations: Increased serum interferon-beta after radiation also reportedly predicted response strongly. Tumor-derived TCR clones expanded in blood after radiotherapy plus ipilimumab.

V gave up 3 bases and J gave up 4 bases, with 19 bases separating them. The CDR3 sequence is 17 residues long. Per germline, CDR1 LNHDA and CDR2 SQIVND (reference sequence). TCRdb's copy holds only in-frame clones and misses some; the assay was immunoSEQ multiplex PCR. Among around 45,000 clones listed, over 60% were seen once. It was focal radiation plus CTLA-4 blockade with ipilimumab that patients with chemo-refractory metastatic non-small-cell lung cancer received. The sequencing here drew on peripheral blood, taken from a patient treated with radiotherapy plus ipilimumab. The TCR was taken from a human donor with non-small cell lung cancer who had a partial response to radiotherapy plus ipilimumab. The V and J genes are TRBV19 and TRBJ1-5, with D perhaps TRBD1 (5 bases). CDR3 in amino acids: CASSILPAGQSNQPQHF. DNA of the CDR3: TGTGCCAGTAGTATCCTTCCCGCGGGGCAGAGTAATCAGCCCCAGCATTTT.